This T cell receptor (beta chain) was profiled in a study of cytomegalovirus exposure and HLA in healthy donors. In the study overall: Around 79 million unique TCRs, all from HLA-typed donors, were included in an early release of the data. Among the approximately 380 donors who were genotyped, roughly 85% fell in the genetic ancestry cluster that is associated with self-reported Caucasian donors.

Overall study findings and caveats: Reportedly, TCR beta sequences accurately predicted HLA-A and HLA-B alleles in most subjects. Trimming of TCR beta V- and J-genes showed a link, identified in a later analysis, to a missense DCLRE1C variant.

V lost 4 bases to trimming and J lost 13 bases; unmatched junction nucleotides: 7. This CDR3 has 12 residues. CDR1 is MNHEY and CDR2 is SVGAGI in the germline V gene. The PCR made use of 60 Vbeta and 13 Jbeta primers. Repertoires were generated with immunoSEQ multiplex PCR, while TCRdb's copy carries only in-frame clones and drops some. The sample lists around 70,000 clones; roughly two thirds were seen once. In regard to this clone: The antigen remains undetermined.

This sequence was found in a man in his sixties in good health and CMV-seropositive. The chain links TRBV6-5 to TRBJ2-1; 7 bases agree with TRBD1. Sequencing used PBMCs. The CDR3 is CASSSLGQEQFF. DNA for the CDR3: TGTGCCAGCAGTTCCTTAGGACAGGAACAGTTCTTC.